A single sample is the source of the 29 T cell receptor beta chains below, sequenced in a study of cytomegalovirus exposure and HLA in healthy donors. Researchers ran the PCR with 60 Vbeta and 13 Jbeta primers. TCRdb's table, derived via immunoSEQ multiplex PCR, lists solely in-frame clones and lacks some. The sample consists of around 50,000 clones, around 82% of them appearing once. The sequenced sample consisted of PBMCs. Source of these receptors: a man aged 25-45 years in good health and CMV-seropositive.

V is TRBV4-2 and J is TRBJ2-3; 11 nucleotides align to TRBD2. Germline CDR1 LGHNA, CDR2 YNFKEQ. The junction had 0 bases not matched to a gene; V was cut back by 1 base and J by 6 bases. This CDR3 has 14 residues. CDR3 in amino acids: CASSQGTSGDTQYF. As DNA, the CDR3 is TGTGCCAGCAGCCAAGGGACTAGCGGGGATACGCAGTATTTT.

This clone was counted between two and nine times. The CDR3 here is CASSGGLYEQYF. The CDR3 DNA reads TGTGCCAGTAGTGGAGGGCTCTACGAGCAGTACTTC. This chain links TRBV19 with TRBJ2-7; possible D gene TRBD2, 6 bases. In germline, CDR1 is LNHDA, CDR2 SQIVND (reference sequence). The CDR3 extends over 12 amino acids. Trimming took off 5 bases at V and 3 bases at J, with 8 bases between the two ends.

The chain has TRBV14 and TRBJ1-2; TRBD1 is a possible D gene (6 bases). Germline CDR1 is SGHDN and CDR2 is FVKESK. V lost 5 bases to trimming and J lost 4 bases, with 11 bases between them. This CDR3 contains 13 residues. The CDR3 DNA follows: TGTGCCAGCAGCACCTACAGGGCCTATGGCTACACCTTC. This translates into CASSTYRAYGYTF.

The gene calls are TRBV19 and TRBJ1-1, with 8 bases identical to TRBD1. The trim removed 4 bases at V and 3 bases at J, leaving 10 bases unmatched. CDR3 size: 16 residues. The germline CDR1 and CDR2 sequences are LNHDA and SQIVND (reference sequence). The CDR3 bases are TGTGCCAGTAGTAGACCCTCGGACAGGGCGGACACTGAAGCTTTCTTT. Its translation is CASSRPSDRADTEAFF.

The chain has TRBV5-1 and TRBJ1-1; no clear D. The CDR3 length is 14 residues. Germline V CDR1 and CDR2: SGHRS, YFSETQ. V lost 6 bases and J 3 bases, leaving 15 bases between the germline ends. The CDR3 DNA is TGCGCCAGCAACGATGGAGGGATAGACACTGAAGCTTTCTTT. This encodes CASNDGGIDTEAFF.

This chain connects TRBV4-2 to TRBJ2-2, with D possibly being TRBD1 (6 bases). The CDR3 is 15 residues long. Germline V lookup: CDR1 LGHNA, CDR2 YNFKEQ. V dropped 0 bases and J dropped 6 bases, with 11 bases sitting between them. This CDR3 is CASSQEYRAPGELFF. CDR3 bases: TGTGCCAGCAGCCAAGAGTACAGGGCCCCCGGGGAGCTGTTTTTT.

The chain is built from TRBV30 and TRBJ2-7, with TRBD2 matching 7 bases. The V segment lost 1 base and the J segment 4 bases; nucleotides outside the gene matches: 4. The CDR3 consists of 13 residues. Germline V gives CDR1 GTSNPN, CDR2 SVGIG (reference sequence). The CDR3 region is CAWSGGGLYEQYF. CDR3 bases: TGTGCCTGGAGTGGGGGGGGACTTTACGAGCAGTACTTC.

The chain has TRBV28 and TRBJ2-6; D remains ambiguous. Trimming removed 5 bases at V and 1 base at J, with 12 bases between. Germline V gene sequence: CDR1 MDHEN, CDR2 SYDVKM. This CDR3 is 16 amino acids long. The CDR3 bases are TGTGCCAGCAGTCCCATAAAGGAGTCTGGGGCCAACGTCCTGACTTTC. It codes for CASSPIKESGANVLTF. Variable domain in full (rest from reference TRBV28 and TRBJ2-6): DVKVTQSSRYLVKRTGEKVFLECVQDMDHENMFWYRQDPGLGLRLIYFSYDVKMKEKGDIPEGYSVSREKKERFSLILESASTNQTSMYLCASSPIKESGANVLTFGAGSRLTVL.

The chain is built from TRBV6-1 and TRBJ2-7; D unclear. There are 11 residues in the CDR3. The V and J ends lost 6 bases and 1 base respectively, with 4 bases between them. Germline CDR1 MNHNS, CDR2 SASEGT. The CDR3 sequence: CASSFSYEQYF. The CDR3 DNA follows: TGTGCCAGCAGCTTTTCCTACGAGCAGTACTTC.

V usage is TRBV14 and J usage is TRBJ2-6; no clear D. The V end was cut by 0 bases, the J end by 0 bases, with 12 bases between. Germline V gene sequence: CDR1 SGHDN, CDR2 FVKESK. The length of the CDR3 is 18 residues. CDR3 loop: CASSQDFSRLSGANVLTF. The CDR3 DNA is TGTGCCAGCAGCCAAGATTTCTCCAGACTCTCTGGGGCCAACGTCCTGACTTTC.

This chain connects TRBV5-6 to TRBJ2-7; D gene ambiguous. Germline V gene data show CDR1 as SGHDT and CDR2 as YYEEEE. CDR3 size: 14 residues. V was trimmed by 0 bases and J by 2 bases, leaving 9 bases between them. In nucleotides, the CDR3 is TGTGCCAGCAGCTTGGGTAACACCGCCTACGAGCAGTACTTC. Its protein is CASSLGNTAYEQYF.

This rearrangement joins TRBV6-5 to TRBJ2-5; D is uncertain. The germline gives CDR1 MNHEY, CDR2 SVGAGI. There are 13 residues in the CDR3. Deletions cut 6 bases from V and 4 bases from J, with 12 bases between. Here the CDR3 reads CASSPRGTETQYF. DNA of the CDR3: TGTGCCAGCAGCCCGCGAGGTACAGAGACCCAGTACTTC.

CDR3 DNA sequence: TGTGCCAGCATCTTCGCCGTTACAGGGTCCGTCTATGGCTACACCTTC. Translation gives CASIFAVTGSVYGYTF. J is TRBJ1-2 and V is TRBV28, with D possibly being TRBD1 (6 bases). The CDR3 consists of 16 residues. Trimming stripped 7 bases from V and 4 bases from J, with 22 bases between. The germline V gene encodes CDR1 MDHEN and CDR2 SYDVKM.

The chain carries TRBV28 and TRBJ2-1; TRBD1 matches 10 bases. J lost 10 bases, V lost 3 bases, and 6 bases had no gene match. The CDR3 sequence is 14 residues long. Germline assignment: CDR1 MDHEN and CDR2 SYDVKM. The CDR3 DNA reads TGTGCCAGCAGTTTGAGCGGGGGACAGGGGGAGCAGTTCTTC. This gives the protein CASSLSGGQGEQFF.

This chain uses TRBV7-3 with TRBJ2-7; TRBD1 agrees at 10 bases. The germline V gene has CDR1 SGHTA and CDR2 FQGTGA. This CDR3 is built from 15 residues. V lost 4 bases to trimming and J lost 3 bases; unmatched junction nucleotides: 6. CDR3 sequence: CASSYTGTGDYEQYF. For the CDR3, the DNA is TGTGCCAGCAGCTACACCGGGACAGGGGACTACGAGCAGTACTTC.

This clone was seen a handful of times. The CDR3 coding sequence is TGTGCCAGCAGGCGAGGGGGAAACACTGAAGCTTTCTTT. This sequence encodes CASRRGGNTEAFF. The V gene is TRBV5-4, the J gene TRBJ1-1; perhaps TRBD1 as D (6 bases). Germline V gives CDR1 SGHNT, CDR2 YYREEE (reference sequence). The V and J ends lost 5 bases and 2 bases respectively, with 10 bases between them. CDR3 length: 13 amino acids.

V usage is TRBV5-1 and J usage is TRBJ1-2, with D possibly being TRBD1 (5 bases). Germline assignment: CDR1 SGHRS and CDR2 YFSETQ. V was trimmed by 4 bases and J by 2 bases, leaving 12 bases between them. The length of the CDR3 is 14 residues. CDR3 in amino acids: CASSPAGPNYGYTF. CDR3 nucleotide sequence: TGCGCCAGCAGCCCGGCGGGGCCAAACTATGGCTACACCTTC.

This chain connects TRBV27 to TRBJ2-3, with a possible D match to TRBD1 (6 bases). Germline V CDR1 and CDR2: MNHEY, SMNVEV (reference sequence). The V and J ends lost 4 bases and 5 bases respectively, with 13 bases between them. The CDR3 extends over 14 amino acids. The CDR3: CASSYRASLDTQYF. DNA of the CDR3: TGTGCCAGCAGTTACAGGGCTAGTTTAGATACGCAGTATTTT.

The chain has TRBV29-1 and TRBJ2-7; 8 positions agree with TRBD2. Germline loops: CDR1 SQVTM, CDR2 ANQGSEA. The CDR3 has 13 residues. The V segment lost 5 bases and the J segment 6 bases; nucleotides outside the gene matches: 9. The CDR3 coding sequence is TGCAGCGTTAAACTTGACCGGGGGGGCGAGCAGTACTTC. This gives the protein CSVKLDRGGEQYF.

The V gene is TRBV6-4, the J gene TRBJ1-6, with 8 nucleotides matching TRBD1. The CDR3 has 14 residues. CDR1 MRHNA and CDR2 SNTAGT come from the germline V gene. V dropped 3 bases and J dropped 5; count of bases not matched to a gene: 0. The CDR3 bases are TGTGCCAGCAGTGAGACAGGGGATAATTCACCCCTCCACTTT. The encoded protein is CASSETGDNSPLHF.

V usage is TRBV25-1 and J usage is TRBJ2-4; D gene ambiguous. Germline-derived CDR1 and CDR2 are MGHDK and SYGVNS. V lost 3 bases and J lost 0, with 9 bases in between. The CDR3 is 15 residues long. CDR3 DNA: TGTGCCAGCAGTGAGGCATCGCTAGCCAAAAACATTCAGTACTTC. It translates to CASSEASLAKNIQYF.

The chain recombines TRBV6-6 with TRBJ2-7; TRBD1 aligns across 8 bases. Trimming took 8 bases from V and 7 from J; bases not matched to a gene: 7. The CDR3 is 12 residues long. Germline V gene sequence: CDR1 MNHNY, CDR2 SVGAGI (reference sequence). CDR3 nucleotide sequence: TGTGCCAGCGGTACAGGGGGTTATGAGCAGTACTTC. This codes for CASGTGGYEQYF.

This clone was observed a single time. This chain joins TRBV29-1 and TRBJ1-1, with a weak D call TRBD1 (5 bases). The V end was cut by 5 bases, the J end by 0 bases, with 13 bases between. CDR3 size: 14 residues. The V gene's germline CDR1 is SQVTM and CDR2 ANQGSEA. As DNA, the CDR3 is TGCAGCGTTAGAACAGGACGTATGAACACTGAAGCTTTCTTT. It specifies CSVRTGRMNTEAFF.

This clone was observed a single time. V and J are TRBV7-2 and TRBJ2-1, with D maybe TRBD1 (6 bases). Germline values: CDR1 SGHTA, CDR2 FQGNSA. The V end was cut by 2 bases, the J end by 4 bases, with 12 bases between. The CDR3 loop spans 15 amino acids. The CDR3 region has the DNA TGTGCCAGCAGCTTACTCCGGACAGTTTACAATGAGCAGTTCTTC. This gives the protein CASSLLRTVYNEQFF.

The V gene is TRBV5-1, the J gene TRBJ2-1, with 8 bases fitting TRBD2. CDR3 length: 15 residues. Germline V gives CDR1 SGHRS, CDR2 YFSETQ. The V and J ends lost 4 bases and 0 bases, in that order; junction bases with no gene match: 3. For the CDR3, the DNA is TGCGCCAGCAGCGAGGGGACTAGCTCCTACAATGAGCAGTTCTTC. Amino acids: CASSEGTSSYNEQFF.

The rearrangement uses TRBV27 and TRBJ2-7; the D is unclear. V was pared by 7 bases and J by 0 bases, with 13 bases between. CDR3 length: 14 amino acids. CDR1 and CDR2 from the germline V gene are MNHEY and SMNVEV (reference sequence). CDR3 bases: TGTGCCAGCACGACTTCCCCTTTCTCCTACGAGCAGTACTTC. Translating it yields CASTTSPFSYEQYF.

The V call is TRBV7-6, the J call TRBJ1-1; D remains unclear. This CDR3 contains 13 residues. Germline values: CDR1 SGHVS, CDR2 FNYEAQ. The V end was cut by 1 base, the J end by 6 bases, with 9 bases between. CDR3 DNA: TGTGCCAGCAGCTTAGGTATGTCAGCTGAAGCTTTCTTT. It yields the protein CASSLGMSAEAFF.

V gene TRBV18 combines with J gene TRBJ1-2; weak D call: TRBD1 (6 bases). This CDR3 is built from 16 residues. From germline, CDR1 is KGHSH and CDR2 LQKENI. V gave up 3 bases and J gave up 4 bases, with 18 bases separating them. The CDR3 is CASSPDLRGESYGYTF. CDR3 sequence (DNA): TGTGCCAGCTCACCGGATCTCAGGGGTGAAAGCTATGGCTACACCTTC.

The chain couples TRBV6-1 to TRBJ1-1; tentative D call: TRBD1 (6 bases). The CDR3 contains 12 residues. V was clipped by 7 bases and J by 4 bases, with 10 bases between them. Germline V CDR1 and CDR2: MNHNS, SASEGT. The chain's CDR3 is CASTGVGTEAFF. CDR3 DNA: TGTGCCAGCACAGGGGTTGGCACTGAAGCTTTCTTT.